Listed below are T cell receptor beta chains from one sample, sequenced in a study of blood T cell repertoires in COVID-19. The table came from immunoSEQ multiplex PCR; TCRdb's copy has only in-frame clones and leaves some out. The data contain about 120,000 clones, around 86% of them singletons. Sequenced material: peripheral blood. These receptors were taken from a woman in her 70s with acute or convalescent COVID-19. Each CDR3 is given with its conserved first and last residue. A D gene is named only where the DNA matches it firmly. For some rows the clone size is stated as once, few or many, or as a class when expanded; others skip it.

J | D | size | V | CDR3 | DNA
TRBJ2-3 | NA | NA | TRBV5-1 | CASSPGTSIDTQYF | TGCGCCAGCAGCCCTGGTACTAGCATAGATACGCAGTATTTT
TRBJ2-5 | NA | once | TRBV19 | CASSIQAREETQYF | TGTGCCAGTAGTATCCAAGCGCGGGAAGAGACCCAGTACTTC
TRBJ2-2 | TRBD1 | NA | TRBV10-3 | CAINHSRTGNTGELFF | TGTGCCATCAACCACTCCAGGACAGGGAACACCGGGGAGCTGTTTTTT
TRBJ1-3 | NA | NA | TRBV5-1 | CASSLSGSGNTIYF | TGCGCCAGCAGCTTGAGCGGTTCTGGAAACACCATATATTTT
TRBJ2-3 | TRBD1 | NA | TRBV2 | CASSGDRGGADTQYF | TGTGCCAGCAGCGGCGACAGGGGTGGCGCAGATACGCAGTATTTT
TRBJ1-5 | NA | NA | TRBV30 | CAWSGGGGNQPQHF | TGTGCCTGGAGTGGCGGGGGAGGCAATCAGCCCCAGCATTTT
TRBJ1-5 | TRBD1 | NA | TRBV18 | CASSRTTGTGVQPQHF | TGTGCCAGCTCACGTACCACCGGGACAGGGGTTCAGCCCCAGCATTTT
TRBJ1-2 | NA | NA | TRBV12-3/TRBV12-4 | CASGRRDGYTF | TGTGCCAGCGGCCGGAGGGATGGCTACACCTTC
TRBJ1-1 | NA | NA | TRBV10-2 | CASREFSTEAFF | TGCGCCAGCCGAGAATTTTCCACTGAAGCTTTCTTT
TRBJ1-2 | TRBD1 | NA | TRBV6-5 | CASSRSDRGSGYTF | TGTGCCAGCAGTAGATCCGACAGGGGAAGTGGCTACACCTTC
TRBJ2-7 | TRBD2 | NA | TRBV5-4 | CASNRGGESSYEQYF | TGTGCCAGCAACCGGGGGGGGGAGAGCTCCTACGAGCAGTACTTC
TRBJ1-3 | NA | NA | TRBV3-1/TRBV3-2 | CASSQAGEGNTIYF | TGTGCCAGCAGCCAAGCGGGGGAGGGAAACACCATATATTTT
TRBJ1-1 | TRBD1 | NA | TRBV5-1 | CASSAQGGDTEAFF | TGCGCCAGCAGCGCACAGGGGGGAGACACTGAAGCTTTCTTT
TRBJ2-7 | TRBD2 | NA | TRBV7-9 | CASSITSGGAYEQYF | TGTGCCAGCAGCATAACTAGCGGGGGGGCCTACGAGCAGTACTTC
TRBJ2-7 | NA | NA | TRBV7-9 | CASSGPVTPYEQYF | TGTGCCAGCAGCGGGCCAGTCACTCCCTACGAGCAGTACTTC
TRBJ2-7 | NA | NA | TRBV7-9 | CASSKWEPGHEQYF | TGTGCCAGCAGCAAGTGGGAGCCAGGCCACGAGCAGTACTTC
TRBJ2-5 | TRBD1 | NA | TRBV5-4 | CASSWKGAVETQYF | TGTGCCAGCAGCTGGAAGGGGGCCGTAGAGACCCAGTACTTC
TRBJ2-7 | NA | NA | TRBV5-6 | CASSFSRSGEQYF | TGTGCCAGCAGCTTTTCAAGAAGCGGCGAGCAGTACTTC
TRBJ2-5 | TRBD2 | NA | TRBV2 | CASMAREGWETQYF | TGTGCCAGCATGGCCAGGGAGGGTTGGGAGACCCAGTACTTC
TRBJ1-1 | NA | few | TRBV27 | CASSYEGKNTEAFF | TGTGCCAGCAGTTACGAGGGAAAGAACACTGAAGCTTTCTTT
TRBJ2-2 | NA | NA | TRBV28 | CASSLGGLASNTGELFF | TGTGCCAGCAGTTTGGGGGGGCTCGCTTCGAACACCGGGGAGCTGTTTTTT
TRBJ1-2 | NA | few | TRBV30 | CAWSTRANYGYTF | TGTGCCTGGAGTACCAGGGCTAACTATGGCTACACCTTC